This T cell receptor beta chain was captured by sequencing in a study of blood T cells in healthy people across ages. Study-wide results and caveats: The study found more naive CD4+ cells and higher diversity in long-lived than aged donors. With unsorted PBMCs, a conclusive comparison of naive versus antigen-experienced cells was not possible.

Per germline, CDR1 MDHEN and CDR2 SYDVKM. J was trimmed by 3 bases and V by 5 bases; bases with no gene match: 11. The CDR3 is 16 residues long. A second PCR of roughly 6 to 12 cycles used a sample-barcoded 5' primer and a J-beta primer mix. Researchers report that a template-switch adaptor with 12 random nucleotides tagged each cDNA molecule. TCRdb reanalysed the 5' RACE reads using MiXCR and keeps one entry per CDR3 protein. The repertoire has about 1.6 million distinct CDR3 sequences, roughly 32% of them found once; the top ten carry around 11%. Worth noting for this clonotype: Its antigen is not identified.

The TCR was taken from a woman in her thirties in good health. Sequencing was done on a sample of blood. V is TRBV28 and J is TRBJ2-7; 9 bases are shared with TRBD1. CDR3 DNA: TGTGCCAGCAGTCCTCCTGCGACAGGGGGGATCTACGAGCAGTACTTC. Its translation: CASSPPATGGIYEQYF.